What follows are 18 T cell receptor beta chains derived from one specimen sequenced in a study of blood T cell repertoires in COVID-19. Clones were sequenced by immunoSEQ multiplex PCR, and TCRdb holds only the in-frame ones, with some missing. The sample carries about 320,000 clones, roughly 85% recorded once. The material sequenced was PBMCs or T cells enriched from blood (not recorded which). The receptors stem from a young woman who had recovered from COVID-19.

The V call is TRBV2, the J call TRBJ1-5, with 8 bases aligning to TRBD1. Trimming cost V 6 bases and J 7 bases; bases outside gene matches: 8. Germline lookup yields CDR1 SNHLY and CDR2 FYNNEI. The CDR3 sequence is 14 residues long. CDR3 sequence: CASSVDRAGQPQHF. The CDR3 nucleotides are TGTGCCAGCAGCGTGGACAGGGCGGGACAGCCCCAGCATTTT.

The chain carries TRBV29-1 and TRBJ2-5, with D perhaps matching TRBD1 (5 bases). The CDR3 consists of 13 residues. V lost 6 bases to trimming and J lost 10 bases, with 21 bases between them. CDR1 is SQVTM, CDR2 ANQGSEA, per germline. DNA of the CDR3: TGCAGCGTACGGACACCCCCCGAAAGGGTCCAGTACTTC. It codes for CSVRTPPERVQYF.

V gene TRBV7-9 combines with J gene TRBJ1-4; D is unresolved. The CDR3 sequence is 11 residues long. From germline, CDR1 is SEHNR and CDR2 FQNEAQ (reference sequence). V was cut by 6 bases and J by 6 bases, with 5 bases left in between. The CDR3 region has the DNA TGTGCCAGCAGTCCAGATGAAAAACTGTTTTTT. It encodes CASSPDEKLFF.

V and J are TRBV4-1 and TRBJ1-6; the D gene is possibly TRBD1 (5 bases). This CDR3 is built from 16 residues. CDR1 and CDR2 (germline): MGHRA, YSYEKL. V lost 9 bases to trimming and J lost 1 base, with 16 bases between them. CDR3 residues: CASSIQGGSYNSPLHF. As DNA, the CDR3 is TGCGCCAGTAGTATTCAGGGAGGGTCCTATAATTCACCCCTCCACTTT.

This chain links TRBV12-3 or TRBV12-4 with TRBJ1-5; D call uncertain. V gave up 10 bases and J gave up 7 bases, with 14 bases separating them. The CDR3 loop spans 12 amino acids. CDR3 DNA sequence: TGTGCCACCGCCCCCCCGGGACAGCCCCAGCATTTT. Its protein product is CATAPPGQPQHF.

The rearrangement links TRBV7-6 to TRBJ1-4; D might be TRBD1 (6 bases). The germline V and J ends were trimmed by 5 bases and 3 bases, with 19 bases remaining between them. The CDR3 contains 17 residues. Germline CDR1 SGHVS, CDR2 FNYEAQ. The CDR3 is CASSQTRGTMANEKLFF. CDR3 in DNA: TGTGCCAGCAGCCAGACCCGAGGGACAATGGCTAATGAAAAACTGTTTTTT.

V and J are TRBV6-2 or TRBV6-3 and TRBJ1-3, with D hard to call. CDR1 is MNHEY and CDR2 is SVGEGT in the germline V gene. V was shortened by 6 bases and J by 0 bases, with 12 bases between the two germline ends. The CDR3 loop spans 15 amino acids. CDR3 protein: CASSSGLNSGNTIYF. The CDR3 nucleotides read TGTGCCAGCAGCTCAGGACTGAACTCTGGAAACACCATATATTTT.

The chain recombines TRBV2 with TRBJ1-2; D is undetermined. Germline values: CDR1 SNHLY, CDR2 FYNNEI. V lost 0 bases and J 2 bases, leaving 13 bases between the germline ends. The CDR3 covers 16 residues. CDR3 sequence reads: CASSEARGGKNYGYTF. CDR3 nucleotides: TGTGCCAGCAGTGAAGCGCGAGGAGGGAAGAACTATGGCTACACCTTC.

CDR3 loop: CASSPKWNGNYGYTF. The CDR3 region has the DNA TGTGCCAGCAGCCCCAAATGGAACGGGAACTATGGCTACACCTTC. The gene calls are TRBV9 and TRBJ1-2; D call uncertain. The CDR3 totals 15 residues. Per the germline V gene, CDR1 is SGDLS and CDR2 is YYNGEE. V gave up 4 bases and J gave up 2 bases, with 15 bases separating them.

This clone has more than one count but fewer than ten. This sequence joins TRBV13 and TRBJ1-1, with D tentatively TRBD1 (6 bases). The CDR3 contains 14 residues. V lost 2 bases and J 4 bases, leaving 11 bases between the germline ends. Germline CDR1 reads PRHDT; CDR2 reads FYEKMQ (reference sequence). CDR3 coding DNA: TGTGCCAGCAGCTTACAGGGGATTGGCACTGAAGCTTTCTTT. Its translation is CASSLQGIGTEAFF.

This chain connects TRBV30 to TRBJ1-2; 10 bases align to TRBD1. The germline V gene encodes CDR1 GTSNPN and CDR2 SVGIG (reference sequence). V was pared by 4 bases and J by 2 bases, with 4 bases of the junction left unmatched. The CDR3 is 14 amino acids. The CDR3 nucleotides read TGTGCCTGGAATAAGGACAGGGGGAACTATGGCTACACCTTC. Its translation is CAWNKDRGNYGYTF.

The chain combines TRBV30 with TRBJ2-7; D is unclear. The V gene lost 2 bases and the J gene lost 3 bases, with 5 bases spanning the gap. Germline CDR1 reads GTSNPN; CDR2 reads SVGIG (reference sequence). This CDR3 is 11 amino acids long. CDR3 residues: CAWSRDYEQYF. The CDR3 bases are TGTGCCTGGAGTCGCGACTACGAGCAGTACTTC.

V is TRBV4-1 and J is TRBJ1-4, with TRBD1 matching over 9 bases. This CDR3 has 13 amino acids. Trimming cost V 0 bases and J 16 bases; bases outside gene matches: 6. Germline CDR1 reads MGHRA; CDR2 reads YSYEKL. This CDR3 is CASSQDLWTGEFF. The CDR3 bases are TGCGCCAGCAGCCAAGATCTTTGGACAGGGGAGTTTTTT.

The chain uses TRBV7-6 and TRBJ1-6; TRBD1 agrees at 8 bases. The V segment lost 4 bases and the J segment 10 bases; nucleotides outside the gene matches: 12. The CDR3 spans 16 residues. Germline CDR1 reads SGHVS; CDR2 reads FNYEAQ. CDR3: CASSSHRQGLRSPLHF. The CDR3 coding sequence is TGTGCCAGCAGCTCGCACAGACAGGGGTTGAGATCACCCCTCCACTTT.

The genes are TRBV5-6 and TRBJ1-2; TRBD1 might be the D (5 bases). The germline CDR1 and CDR2 sequences are SGHDT and YYEEEE. The CDR3 contains 16 residues. V gave up 0 bases and J gave up 4 bases, with 16 bases separating them. Here the CDR3 reads CASSLDGGTLGYGYTF. The CDR3 nucleotides are TGTGCCAGCAGCTTGGACGGGGGGACGCTGGGCTATGGCTACACCTTC.

The chain carries TRBV12-3 or TRBV12-4 and TRBJ1-5; no firm D call. V lost 5 bases and J lost 3, with 5 bases in between. The CDR3 covers 12 residues. CDR3 in amino acids: CASSLVNQPQHF. The CDR3 DNA sequence: TGTGCCAGCAGTCTCGTCAATCAGCCCCAGCATTTT.

The chain links TRBV15 to TRBJ1-2; D unclear. Trimming cost V 1 base and J 3 bases, with 15 bases left between them. Germline V lookup: CDR1 LNHNV, CDR2 YYDKDF (reference sequence). The CDR3 extends over 16 amino acids. CDR3 in amino acids: CATSRVPLPGDYGYTF. CDR3 sequence (DNA): TGTGCCACCAGCAGAGTACCACTACCCGGGGACTATGGCTACACCTTC.

The DNA for the CDR3 is TGTGCCTGGAGTCCGGGGAATTTTGAAGCTTTCTTT. This sequence encodes CAWSPGNFEAFF. This rearrangement joins TRBV30 to TRBJ1-1; D remains unclear. The CDR3 contains 12 residues. V was trimmed by 2 bases and J by 7 bases, leaving 11 bases between them. The germline V gene encodes CDR1 GTSNPN and CDR2 SVGIG (reference sequence).